This section outlines one TCR beta chain sequence together with its context. Use of 60 Vbeta and 13 Jbeta primers characterized the PCR. Assay: immunoSEQ multiplex PCR; the TCRdb copy retains only in-frame clones and omits some. The table has 150,000 to 200,000 clones, 76% seen once. There are 15 residues in the CDR3. These data originate in a study of cytomegalovirus exposure and HLA in healthy donors. This TCR came from a man aged 18 to 30 in good health and CMV-seronegative. Sequences were obtained from PBMCs. The chain joins TRBV21-1 to TRBJ2-5; the DNA was not used to check the table's D call, TRBD2. TRBV21-1 constitutes a pseudogene. CDR3 in amino acids: CASSKGGLRWETQYF. The CDR3, as DNA: TGTGCCAGCAGCAAAGGGGGACTTCGATGGGAGACCCAGTACTTC.